The sequence of this T cell receptor beta chain was determined in a study of T cells in Graves' hyperthyroidism and ophthalmopathy. Uncontrolled infection, other autoimmune disease, pregnancy or lactation excluded patients. The CDR3 is 14 amino acids. Per the germline V gene, CDR1 is SEHNR and CDR2 is FQNEAQ (reference sequence). Germline trimming cut 4 bases from V and 5 bases from J; bases unmatched to any gene: 7. The source material, RNA transcripts, was used to amplify TCR beta CDR3 regions. The HTBI set primed first-round TCR CDR3 RT-PCR. TCRdb passed the multiplex PCR reads through MiXCR, listing each CDR3 protein once. The sample consists of a few hundred thousand distinct CDR3 sequences, around 20% of them appearing once.

The receptor was derived from a man aged 18 to 30 with Graves' ophthalmopathy. This chain uses TRBV7-9 with TRBJ1-1; 7 nucleotides match TRBD1. Sequencing was carried out using blood. Written as DNA, the CDR3 is TGTGCCAGCAGCTCGACAGGGCAGGGGACTGAAGCTTTCTTT. This codes for CASSSTGQGTEAFF.